This is a list of T cell receptor beta chains from one sample in a study of T cell responses to AZD1222 COVID-19 vaccine. The table came from immunoSEQ multiplex PCR; TCRdb's copy has only in-frame clones and leaves some out. The table records approximately 190,000 clones, around 94% of them present only once. The specimen was peripheral blood, collected 28 days after the second dose of the MenACWY control vaccine. The origin of the receptors is an adult who received the MenACWY meningococcal vaccine as a control. CDR3s include the opening cysteine and the closing phenylalanine or tryptophan. The order of the fields is CDR3 DNA, CDR3 protein, V gene, clone size, D gene, J gene. D genes are given only for firm matches. Rows may omit the clone size; those that give it use once, few, many or a size class.

CDR3nt: TGTGCCAGCAGCCTCACAGGGGGCAGAGAGACCCAGTACTTC
CDR3aa: CASSLTGGRETQYF
v_gene: TRBV27
abundance: NA
d_gene: TRBD1
j_gene: TRBJ2-5

CDR3nt: TGTGCCAGCAGTTTCTCGCCTACAGGGTACGGGCAGTACTTC
CDR3aa: CASSFSPTGYGQYF
v_gene: TRBV27
abundance: NA
d_gene: NA
j_gene: TRBJ2-7

CDR3nt: TGTGCCAGCAGTCGAGATGGCTACACCTTC
CDR3aa: CASSRDGYTF
v_gene: TRBV6-6
abundance: NA
d_gene: NA
j_gene: TRBJ1-2

CDR3nt: TGTGCCAGCAGCTGGAGCGGGACGAACACTGAAGCTTTCTTT
CDR3aa: CASSWSGTNTEAFF
v_gene: TRBV2
abundance: NA
d_gene: NA
j_gene: TRBJ1-1

CDR3nt: TGTGCCACCAGTTACGCGGGAGGTACTTACAATGAGCAGTTCTTC
CDR3aa: CATSYAGGTYNEQFF
v_gene: TRBV24-1
abundance: NA
d_gene: TRBD2
j_gene: TRBJ2-1

CDR3nt: TGTGCCAGCAGCTTCCCCCGGGGAGGGAGGGAGACCCAGTACTTC
CDR3aa: CASSFPRGGRETQYF
v_gene: TRBV5-4
abundance: NA
d_gene: TRBD2
j_gene: TRBJ2-5

CDR3nt: TGTGCCAGCAGTACAGACCTGACTAGGGTGCAGTTCTTC
CDR3aa: CASSTDLTRVQFF
v_gene: TRBV25-1
abundance: NA
d_gene: NA
j_gene: TRBJ2-1

CDR3nt: TGTGCCAGCAGCAAAGCTTCCTTGGGATCTGAGGACCCCGTGGATGGTCCTTACGAGCAGTACTTC
CDR3aa: CASSKASLGSEDPVDGPYEQYF
v_gene: TRBV21-1
abundance: NA
d_gene: NA
j_gene: TRBJ2-7

CDR3nt: TGTGCCAGCAGCTCGGGATCGTCCAGCACTGAAGCTTTCTTT
CDR3aa: CASSSGSSSTEAFF
v_gene: TRBV11-3
abundance: NA
d_gene: NA
j_gene: TRBJ1-1

CDR3nt: TGTGCCAGCAGTTACGGGCAGAAGGCTTTCTTT
CDR3aa: CASSYGQKAFF
v_gene: TRBV6-5
abundance: once
d_gene: NA
j_gene: TRBJ1-1

CDR3nt: TGTGCCAGCAGCAACGATCCCGGGACAATCCTCTCTGGGGCCAACGTCCTGACTTTC
CDR3aa: CASSNDPGTILSGANVLTF
v_gene: TRBV5-4
abundance: NA
d_gene: NA
j_gene: TRBJ2-6

CDR3nt: TGTGCCAGCAGCCCTCTACAGGGGTCGAGGGCTTTCTTT
CDR3aa: CASSPLQGSRAFF
v_gene: TRBV6-2/TRBV6-3
abundance: NA
d_gene: TRBD1
j_gene: TRBJ1-1

CDR3nt: TGTGCTAGCAGCTTAGGCCCATCCGGGACTAGCGGGAGTGAGCAGTTCTTC
CDR3aa: CASSLGPSGTSGSEQFF
v_gene: TRBV7-7
abundance: NA
d_gene: TRBD2
j_gene: TRBJ2-1

CDR3nt: TGTGCCAGTACTAAAGGGGGACTAAACTATGGCTACACCTTC
CDR3aa: CASTKGGLNYGYTF
v_gene: TRBV19
abundance: NA
d_gene: NA
j_gene: TRBJ1-2

CDR3nt: TGTGCCACCAGTGACCCAACGGAGGACTCGAGATATGGCTACACCTTC
CDR3aa: CATSDPTEDSRYGYTF
v_gene: TRBV24-1
abundance: NA
d_gene: NA
j_gene: TRBJ1-2

CDR3nt: TGTGCCAGCAGCTTGGGGACTAGCAATGAGCAGTTCTTC
CDR3aa: CASSLGTSNEQFF
v_gene: TRBV7-9
abundance: once
d_gene: TRBD2
j_gene: TRBJ2-1

CDR3nt: TGTGCCAGCAGCGTAGACGGACAGGGTAGCACAGATACGCAGTATTTT
CDR3aa: CASSVDGQGSTDTQYF
v_gene: TRBV9
abundance: NA
d_gene: TRBD1
j_gene: TRBJ2-3

CDR3nt: TGTGCCAGCAGTGAAGCCGGGACTACCACCTACGAGCAGTACTTC
CDR3aa: CASSEAGTTTYEQYF
v_gene: TRBV2
abundance: NA
d_gene: TRBD2
j_gene: TRBJ2-7

CDR3nt: TGTGCCAGCAGTGACTCAGCCTACACTGAAGCTTTCTTT
CDR3aa: CASSDSAYTEAFF
v_gene: TRBV6-4
abundance: once
d_gene: NA
j_gene: TRBJ1-1

CDR3nt: TGTGCCAGCAGCTTGGACGGCTATGGCTACACCTTC
CDR3aa: CASSLDGYGYTF
v_gene: TRBV5-8
abundance: NA
d_gene: NA
j_gene: TRBJ1-2

CDR3nt: TGTGCCAGCAGTGTGGCACAGGGAGCCAGAATGAACACTGAAGCTTTCTTT
CDR3aa: CASSVAQGARMNTEAFF
v_gene: TRBV6-1
abundance: NA
d_gene: NA
j_gene: TRBJ1-1

CDR3nt: TGCGCCAGCAGCCAAGAAGACATAAGACTCTCTGGAAACACCATATATTTT
CDR3aa: CASSQEDIRLSGNTIYF
v_gene: TRBV4-1
abundance: NA
d_gene: NA
j_gene: TRBJ1-3

CDR3nt: TGTGCCAGTAGTGAGCGACAATACAATGAGCAGTTCTTC
CDR3aa: CASSERQYNEQFF
v_gene: TRBV19
abundance: NA
d_gene: NA
j_gene: TRBJ2-1

CDR3nt: TGTGCCAGCAGTCTAGACAGGGGGCGCGAGAATCAGCCCCAGCATTTT
CDR3aa: CASSLDRGRENQPQHF
v_gene: TRBV12-1
abundance: NA
d_gene: NA
j_gene: TRBJ1-5

CDR3nt: TGTGCCAGCCCACCCCCCCAGGGACAGGGGGCGGAGGAGACCCAGTACTTC
CDR3aa: CASPPPQGQGAEETQYF
v_gene: TRBV28
abundance: once
d_gene: TRBD1
j_gene: TRBJ2-5

CDR3nt: TGTGCCAGCAGCGTTCTAGCGGAGACTGGCGATGAGCAGTTCTTC
CDR3aa: CASSVLAETGDEQFF
v_gene: TRBV7-6
abundance: once
d_gene: TRBD2
j_gene: TRBJ2-1

CDR3nt: TGTGCCAGCAGCGTAGACGTTCGCACAGATACGCAGTATTTT
CDR3aa: CASSVDVRTDTQYF
v_gene: TRBV9
abundance: NA
d_gene: NA
j_gene: TRBJ2-3

CDR3nt: TGTGCCAGCAGCTTAACATCGACAGCCCTGGGGAATGAGCAGTTCTTC
CDR3aa: CASSLTSTALGNEQFF
v_gene: TRBV7-8
abundance: NA
d_gene: NA
j_gene: TRBJ2-1

CDR3nt: TGCGCCAGCAGCCCGGTGCAGGGTGATGAAAAACTGTTTTTT
CDR3aa: CASSPVQGDEKLFF
v_gene: TRBV5-1
abundance: NA
d_gene: NA
j_gene: TRBJ1-4

CDR3nt: TGTGCCAGCTCACGCAGGGCTGATGAAAAACTGTTTTTT
CDR3aa: CASSRRADEKLFF
v_gene: TRBV18
abundance: NA
d_gene: NA
j_gene: TRBJ1-4

CDR3nt: TGTGCCTGGAGTGTAAAGCATTATCCTGAAAAACTGTTTTTT
CDR3aa: CAWSVKHYPEKLFF
v_gene: TRBV30
abundance: NA
d_gene: NA
j_gene: TRBJ1-4

CDR3nt: TGTGCCTCTTCACAGGGAAATAATTCACCCCTCCACTTT
CDR3aa: CASSQGNNSPLHF
v_gene: TRBV30
abundance: NA
d_gene: NA
j_gene: TRBJ1-6

CDR3nt: TGTGCCAGCAGCCTCGACAGCCGAGGCTACACCTTC
CDR3aa: CASSLDSRGYTF
v_gene: TRBV28
abundance: NA
d_gene: NA
j_gene: TRBJ1-2

CDR3nt: TGTGCCAGCAGCCAAAGGGGTGGCTACACCTTC
CDR3aa: CASSQRGGYTF
v_gene: TRBV3-1/TRBV3-2
abundance: NA
d_gene: NA
j_gene: TRBJ1-2

CDR3nt: TGCAGCGTCCAAAAAGCGAGTGGCACTGAAGCTTTCTTT
CDR3aa: CSVQKASGTEAFF
v_gene: TRBV29-1
abundance: few
d_gene: NA
j_gene: TRBJ1-1

CDR3nt: TGTGCCAGCAGCCCGCTACCCGCGTACGAGCAGTTCTTC
CDR3aa: CASSPLPAYEQFF
v_gene: TRBV7-9
abundance: NA
d_gene: NA
j_gene: TRBJ2-1

CDR3nt: TGTGCCAGCAGCTCCTCGGGACAGGGGGCGGAGACCCAGTACTTC
CDR3aa: CASSSSGQGAETQYF
v_gene: TRBV13
abundance: NA
d_gene: TRBD1
j_gene: TRBJ2-5

CDR3nt: TGTGCCAGCAGCTCACAGGGGGGGCAGTTCTTC
CDR3aa: CASSSQGGQFF
v_gene: TRBV7-9
abundance: NA
d_gene: TRBD1
j_gene: TRBJ2-1

CDR3nt: TGTGCCAGCGTCAGGGGGTCCCTGGTCACCGGGGAGCTGTTTTTT
CDR3aa: CASVRGSLVTGELFF
v_gene: TRBV6-5
abundance: NA
d_gene: TRBD1
j_gene: TRBJ2-2

CDR3nt: TGCAGTGCACCCGAGGTTCATGAGCAGTTCTTC
CDR3aa: CSAPEVHEQFF
v_gene: TRBV20-1
abundance: NA
d_gene: NA
j_gene: TRBJ2-1

CDR3nt: TGTGCCAGCAGCCAACCGACAGGGGCCCAGCATTTT
CDR3aa: CASSQPTGAQHF
v_gene: TRBV5-6
abundance: NA
d_gene: TRBD1
j_gene: TRBJ1-5

CDR3nt: TGTGCCAGCAGCCCCCAAATTCAACTGCAAGGTACGCAGTATTTT
CDR3aa: CASSPQIQLQGTQYF
v_gene: TRBV27
abundance: NA
d_gene: NA
j_gene: TRBJ2-3

CDR3nt: TGTGCCAGCCCTACGGGAGGGGTCAACACTGAAGCTTTCTTT
CDR3aa: CASPTGGVNTEAFF
v_gene: TRBV6-5
abundance: once
d_gene: NA
j_gene: TRBJ1-1

CDR3nt: TGTGCCAGCAGAGCCGGGACAGAGAACACTGAAGCTTTCTTT
CDR3aa: CASRAGTENTEAFF
v_gene: TRBV25-1
abundance: NA
d_gene: TRBD1
j_gene: TRBJ1-1

CDR3nt: TGTGCCAGCAGCGTAGTTGTAGGGGAGGACACTGAAGCTTTCTTT
CDR3aa: CASSVVVGEDTEAFF
v_gene: TRBV9
abundance: NA
d_gene: NA
j_gene: TRBJ1-1

CDR3nt: TGTGCCAGCAGCCCCGGACAGGGGTATGGCTACACCTTC
CDR3aa: CASSPGQGYGYTF
v_gene: TRBV7-3
abundance: once
d_gene: TRBD1
j_gene: TRBJ1-2

CDR3nt: TGTGCCAGCAGCTCCACTCTTGAGGGGAATGGCTACACCTTC
CDR3aa: CASSSTLEGNGYTF
v_gene: TRBV11-3
abundance: NA
d_gene: NA
j_gene: TRBJ1-2

CDR3nt: TGTGCCAGCAGTTTTGTGGGACTAGCGGGAGGGGCAAATACGCAGTATTTT
CDR3aa: CASSFVGLAGGANTQYF
v_gene: TRBV27
abundance: NA
d_gene: TRBD2
j_gene: TRBJ2-3